The 20 T cell receptor beta chains below were found in one sample sequenced in a study of T-cell reconstitution after alpha-beta-depleted transplantation in children. Researchers prepared the TCRbeta library using unique molecular identifiers, the study reports. TCRdb processed the PCR reads anew with MiXCR; each CDR3 protein has one entry. The table includes 210,000 or so distinct CDR3 sequences, about 9.5% detected once. The source material was PBMCs from the stem cell graft donor, sampled from the stem cell graft. The receptor source for this set is a human donor who donated a stem cell graft to a child with acute lymphoblastic leukemia.

CDR3 protein: CASSPRWTKTSIKFGYTF. The CDR3 coding sequence is TGTGCCAGCAGTCCCCGGTGGACAAAGACCTCTATTAAATTCGGCTACACCTTC. J is TRBJ1-2 and V is TRBV27, with a possible D match to TRBD1 (5 bases). V gave up 5 bases and J gave up 8 bases, with 30 bases separating them. The germline V gene has CDR1 MNHEY and CDR2 SMNVEV (reference sequence). The CDR3 has 18 residues.

V and J are TRBV13 and TRBJ2-1, with 11 bases lining up with TRBD2. V was clipped by 4 bases and J by 3 bases; unmatched bases: 8. The germline V gene encodes CDR1 PRHDT and CDR2 FYEKMQ (reference sequence). The CDR3 covers 17 residues. The CDR3 nucleotides read TGTGCCAGCAGCTCAGGGACTAGCGGACCCCGCTACAATGAGCAGTTCTTC. Translating it yields CASSSGTSGPRYNEQFF.

This clonotype was detected a few times. V usage is TRBV4-1 and J usage is TRBJ2-5; 8 bases match TRBD2. Germline values: CDR1 MGHRA, CDR2 YSYEKL. This CDR3 is 14 amino acids long. The ends lost 3 bases at V and 3 bases at J; junction bases unmatched: 3. CDR3 DNA: TGCGCCAGCAGCCAGCCGGGACTAGAAGAGACCCAGTACTTC. Its translation is CASSQPGLEETQYF.

This clonotype was picked up many times. This rearrangement joins TRBV10-3 to TRBJ2-2; 8 nucleotides line up with TRBD1. From germline, CDR1 is ENHRY and CDR2 SYGVKD. Trimming took 9 bases from V and 2 from J; bases not matched to a gene: 11. There are 16 residues in the CDR3. The CDR3 DNA is TGTGCCATGGCCCACAACGACAGGGGAAACACCGGGGAGCTGTTTTTT. Residues: CAMAHNDRGNTGELFF.

This clonotype showed up many times. The DNA for the CDR3 is TGTGCCAGCAATCGACCGGGGATCAGCTCCTACAATGAGCAGTTCTTC. It yields the protein CASNRPGISSYNEQFF. The chain employs TRBV12-3 or TRBV12-4 and TRBJ2-1, with D possibly matching TRBD2 (5 bases). V dropped 7 bases and J dropped 0 bases, with 16 bases sitting between them. The CDR3 is 16 amino acids.

The V and J genes are TRBV20-1 and TRBJ1-1; weak D call: TRBD1 (5 bases). Germline values: CDR1 DFQATT, CDR2 SNEGSKA (reference sequence). Trimming stripped 5 bases from V and 0 bases from J, with 10 bases between. CDR3 length equals 13 residues. For the CDR3, the DNA is TGCAGTGCTCCCCAGGGACTGAACACTGAAGCTTTCTTT. It is translated as CSAPQGLNTEAFF.

This clonotype was observed a few times. J is TRBJ2-1 and V is TRBV7-2, with 8 bases fitting TRBD2. Germline CDR1 reads SGHTA; CDR2 reads FQGNSA. V dropped 5 bases and J dropped 8; count of bases not matched to a gene: 5. The CDR3 has 13 amino acids. This CDR3 is CASSIGGAYEQFF. The DNA of the CDR3 is TGTGCCAGCAGCATCGGGGGGGCCTATGAGCAGTTCTTC.

The rearrangement joins TRBV18 to TRBJ2-7, with a tentative D call TRBD1 (6 bases). The germline V and J ends were trimmed by 3 bases and 3 bases, with 18 bases remaining between them. This CDR3 is built from 16 residues. The germline gives CDR1 KGHSH, CDR2 LQKENI. CDR3 nucleotides: TGTGCCAGCTCACCCGAGGTGGTACGAGGGGGCTACGAGCAGTACTTC. It is translated as CASSPEVVRGGYEQYF.

In its sample, this clonotype was seen a few times. V is TRBV12-3 or TRBV12-4 and J is TRBJ1-3; tentative D call: TRBD1 (5 bases). The CDR3 covers 18 residues. Between the trimmed V and J ends, which lost 3 bases and 0 bases, there was a span of 18 bases. CDR3 in DNA: TGTGCCAGCAGTTTGAAGGGGCGAGGGTCCCACTCTGGAAACACCATATATTTT. Translating it yields CASSLKGRGSHSGNTIYF.

V is TRBV25-1 and J is TRBJ2-1; D unclear. CDR1 is MGHDK and CDR2 is SYGVNS in the germline V gene. The V end lost 2 bases, the J end lost 10 bases, and 6 bases lay between the germline ends. The CDR3 has 11 residues. The CDR3, as DNA: TGTGCCAGCAGTGAAGTCGGGGAGCAGTTCTTC. This translates into CASSEVGEQFF.

This clonotype has at least ten counts. This chain joins TRBV20-1 and TRBJ2-1, with 9 bases lining up with TRBD1. Germline V gene sequence: CDR1 DFQATT, CDR2 SNEGSKA (reference sequence). Trimming cost V 4 bases and J 12 bases; bases outside gene matches: 10. There are 13 residues in the CDR3. As DNA, the CDR3 is TGCAGTGCTACAACAGGGGGCGCCGGTGTGCAGTTCTTC. Residues: CSATTGGAGVQFF.

The sample holds many counts of this clonotype. V and J are TRBV5-1 and TRBJ2-5; TRBD2 is a possible D gene (6 bases). This CDR3 region has 14 residues. Germline-derived CDR1 and CDR2 are SGHRS and YFSETQ. Trimming shortened V by 0 bases and J by 2 bases, and 8 bases separated the two germline ends. This chain's CDR3 is CASSLVGGQETQYF. CDR3 bases: TGCGCCAGCAGCTTGGTTGGAGGGCAAGAGACCCAGTACTTC.

This rearrangement joins TRBV5-5 to TRBJ1-2; D not resolved. Germline CDR1 is SGHKS and CDR2 is YYEKEE (reference sequence). V lost 3 bases and J 4 bases, leaving 13 bases between the germline ends. This CDR3 has 14 amino acids. In DNA, the CDR3 is TGTGCCAGCAGCTCTATAATGGTTACCTATGGCTACACCTTC. It is translated as CASSSIMVTYGYTF.

With respect to this clonotype: Sequence at one end of the junction differs from germline and may be a read error. The CDR3 region is CASSWGTSGGYNELFF. The CDR3 nucleotides read TGCGCCAGCAGCTGGGGGACTAGCGGGGGGTACAATGAGCTGTTCTTC. The genes are TRBV5-1 and TRBJ2-1, with TRBD2 matching 15 bases. The CDR3 runs to 16 residues. Germline-derived CDR1 and CDR2 are SGHRS and YFSETQ.

As to this clonotype: A read error may be the cause here, since a much bigger clone is one base away. This chain connects TRBV7-8 to TRBJ1-2; no clear D. V shed 1 base and J shed 1 base, with 10 bases lying between them. The CDR3 runs 15 residues. From germline, CDR1 is SGHVS and CDR2 FQNEAQ. The CDR3 DNA reads as TGTGCCAGCAGCTTAGGGTGGCGAGATAACTATGGCTACACCTTC. Translated: CASSLGWRDNYGYTF.

This clonotype has only a few counts. The chain links TRBV27 to TRBJ1-1; 12 bases agree with TRBD1. Trimming at V came to 0 bases and at J to 7 bases, leaving 6 bases not matched to a gene. Looked up from germline, CDR1 is MNHEY and CDR2 is SMNVEV (reference sequence). This CDR3 region has 16 residues. CDR3 sequence (DNA): TGTGCCAGCAGTTTATCGACCGGGACAGGGGGCTTTGAAGCTTTCTTT. Encoded protein: CASSLSTGTGGFEAFF.

This clonotype came up a few times. The junction differs from germline at one of its ends, possibly a read error. V is TRBV27 and J is TRBJ1-1; 7 nucleotides agree with TRBD1. CDR1 is MNHEY and CDR2 is SMNVEV in the germline V gene (reference sequence). CDR3 length: 17 residues. DNA for the CDR3: TGTGCCAGCATGCTATCGGCCAGCTTTGGGACAGACCCTGAAGCTTTATTT. Translation gives CASMLSASFGTDPEALF.

This clonotype came up a few times. J is TRBJ2-4 and V is TRBV5-1; 11 nucleotides align to TRBD1. The CDR3 has 20 amino acids. Trimming cost V 4 bases and J 1 base; bases outside gene matches: 16. In germline, CDR1 is SGHRS, CDR2 YFSETQ. CDR3 sequence: CASSPFRGQGVGAAKNIQYF. DNA of the CDR3: TGCGCCAGCAGCCCCTTTAGGGGACAGGGGGTTGGGGCGGCCAAAAACATTCAGTACTTC. Full variable domain (outside the CDR3, taken from reference TRBV5-1 and TRBJ2-4): KAGVTQTPRYLIKTRGQQVTLSCSPISGHRSVSWYQQTPGQGLQFLFEYFSETQRNKGNFPGRFSGRQFSNSRSEMNVSTLELGDSALYLCASSPFRGQGVGAAKNIQYFGAGTRLSVL.

This clonotype was detected a few times. V gene TRBV5-1 combines with J gene TRBJ2-5; D is uncertain. V was trimmed by 5 bases and J by 1 base, leaving 9 bases between them. From germline, CDR1 is SGHRS and CDR2 YFSETQ. CDR3 length equals 13 residues. The CDR3 loop is CASSATVQETQYF. The CDR3 region has the DNA TGCGCCAGCAGTGCGACGGTCCAAGAGACCCAGTACTTC.

DNA of the CDR3: TGTGCCAGCTCATCGGGAGCTAGCCCTCAGGGCACTGAAGCTTTCTTT. Translated, it gives CASSSGASPQGTEAFF. The chain joins TRBV18 to TRBJ1-1; maybe TRBD1 (5 bases). This CDR3 is built from 16 residues. Trimming stripped 5 bases from V and 4 bases from J, with 20 bases between. Germline CDR1 KGHSH, CDR2 LQKENI. The variable domain in full, with the rest retrieved from reference TRBV18 and TRBJ1-1, is NAGVMQNPRHLVRRRGQEARLRCSPMKGHSHVYWYRQLPEEGLKFMVYLQKENIIDESGMPKERFSAEFPKEGPSILRIQQVVRGDSAAYFCASSSGASPQGTEAFFGQGTRLTVV.